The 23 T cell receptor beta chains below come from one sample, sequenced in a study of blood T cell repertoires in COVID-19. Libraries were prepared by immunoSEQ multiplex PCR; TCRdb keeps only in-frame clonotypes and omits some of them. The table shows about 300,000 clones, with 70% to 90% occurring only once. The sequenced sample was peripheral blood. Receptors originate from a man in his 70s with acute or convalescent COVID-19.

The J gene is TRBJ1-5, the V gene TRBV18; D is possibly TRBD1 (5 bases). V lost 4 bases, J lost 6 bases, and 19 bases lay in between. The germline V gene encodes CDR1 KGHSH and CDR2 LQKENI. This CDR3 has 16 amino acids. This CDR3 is CASSLRGGAGSQPQHF. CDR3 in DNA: TGTGCCAGCTCACTCCGGGGGGGAGCTGGTAGTCAGCCCCAGCATTTT.

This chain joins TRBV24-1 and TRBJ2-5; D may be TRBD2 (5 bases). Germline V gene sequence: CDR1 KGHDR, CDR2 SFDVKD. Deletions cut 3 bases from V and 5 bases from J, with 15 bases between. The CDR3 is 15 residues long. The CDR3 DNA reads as TGTGCCACCAGTGATACCGTAGGACTCCGGGAGACCCAGTACTTC. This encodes CATSDTVGLRETQYF.

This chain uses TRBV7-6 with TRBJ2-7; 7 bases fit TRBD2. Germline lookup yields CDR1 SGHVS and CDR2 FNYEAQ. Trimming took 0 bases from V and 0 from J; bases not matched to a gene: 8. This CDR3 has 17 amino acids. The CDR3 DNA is TGTGCCAGCAGCTTAGCTGCGGGGGACTCTAGCTCCTACGAGCAGTACTTC. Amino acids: CASSLAAGDSSSYEQYF. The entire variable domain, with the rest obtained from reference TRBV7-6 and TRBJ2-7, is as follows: GAGVSQSPRYKVTKRGQDVALRCDPISGHVSLYWYRQALGQGPEFLTYFNYEAQQDKSGLPNDRFSAERPEGSISTLTIQRTEQRDSAMYRCASSLAAGDSSSYEQYFGPGTRLTVT.

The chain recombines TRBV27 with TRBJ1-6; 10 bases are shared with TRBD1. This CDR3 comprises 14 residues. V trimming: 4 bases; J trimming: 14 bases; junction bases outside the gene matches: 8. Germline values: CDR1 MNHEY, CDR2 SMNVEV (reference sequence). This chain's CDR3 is CASSSRDRGGSLHF. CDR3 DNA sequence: TGTGCCAGCAGTTCCCGGGACAGGGGAGGGTCCCTCCACTTT.

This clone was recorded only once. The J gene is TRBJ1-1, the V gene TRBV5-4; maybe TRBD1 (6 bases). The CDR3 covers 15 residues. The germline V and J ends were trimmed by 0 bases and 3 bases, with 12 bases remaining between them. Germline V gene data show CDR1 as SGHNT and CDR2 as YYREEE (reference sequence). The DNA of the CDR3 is TGTGCCAGCAGCTTGGATGGGGGCCGGTACACTGAAGCTTTCTTT. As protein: CASSLDGGRYTEAFF.

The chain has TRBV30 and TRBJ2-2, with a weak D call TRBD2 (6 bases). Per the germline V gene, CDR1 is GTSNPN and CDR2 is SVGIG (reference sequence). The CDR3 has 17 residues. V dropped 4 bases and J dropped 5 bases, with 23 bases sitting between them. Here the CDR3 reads CAWKVPPGGGETGELFF. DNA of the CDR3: TGTGCCTGGAAGGTCCCCCCCGGCGGAGGGGAAACCGGGGAGCTGTTTTTT.

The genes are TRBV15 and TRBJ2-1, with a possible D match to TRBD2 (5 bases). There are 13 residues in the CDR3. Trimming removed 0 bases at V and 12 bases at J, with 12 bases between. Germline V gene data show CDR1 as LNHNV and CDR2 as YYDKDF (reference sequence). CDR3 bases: TGTGCCACCAGCAGAGACACGGGAACTGGGCAGTTCTTC. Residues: CATSRDTGTGQFF.

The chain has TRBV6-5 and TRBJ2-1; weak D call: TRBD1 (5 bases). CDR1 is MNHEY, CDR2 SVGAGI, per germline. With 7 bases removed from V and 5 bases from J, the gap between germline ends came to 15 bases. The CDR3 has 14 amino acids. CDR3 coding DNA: TGTGCCAGCAACGAATTGGGCAGGGACAATGAGCAGTTCTTC. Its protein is CASNELGRDNEQFF.

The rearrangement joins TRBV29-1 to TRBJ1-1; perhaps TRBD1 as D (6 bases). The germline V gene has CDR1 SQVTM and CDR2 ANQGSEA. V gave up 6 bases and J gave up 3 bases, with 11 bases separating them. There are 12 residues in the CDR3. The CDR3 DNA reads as TGCAGCGTGATCAGGGGATACACTGAAGCTTTCTTT. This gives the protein CSVIRGYTEAFF.

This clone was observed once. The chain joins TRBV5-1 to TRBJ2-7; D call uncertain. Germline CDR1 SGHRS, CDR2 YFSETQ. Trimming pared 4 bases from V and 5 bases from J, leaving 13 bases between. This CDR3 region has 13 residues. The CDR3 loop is CASSPAQEDEQYF. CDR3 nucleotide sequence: TGCGCCAGCAGCCCGGCTCAAGAGGACGAGCAGTACTTC.

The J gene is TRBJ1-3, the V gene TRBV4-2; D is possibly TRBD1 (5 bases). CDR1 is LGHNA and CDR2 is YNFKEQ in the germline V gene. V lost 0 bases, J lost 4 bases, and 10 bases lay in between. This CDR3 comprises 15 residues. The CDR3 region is CASSQDPGLGNTIYF. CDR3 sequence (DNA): TGTGCCAGCAGCCAAGATCCAGGGCTGGGAAACACCATATATTTT.

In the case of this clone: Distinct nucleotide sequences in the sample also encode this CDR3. CDR3 protein: CASSLTSYEQYF. CDR3 DNA: TGTGCCAGCAGCCTAACTTCGTACGAGCAGTACTTC. The rearrangement uses TRBV3-1 (or the pseudogene TRBV3-2) and TRBJ2-7; D remains ambiguous. V dropped 4 bases and J dropped 4 bases, with 8 bases sitting between them. Germline values: CDR1 LGHDT, CDR2 YNNKEL (reference sequence). The CDR3 has 12 residues.

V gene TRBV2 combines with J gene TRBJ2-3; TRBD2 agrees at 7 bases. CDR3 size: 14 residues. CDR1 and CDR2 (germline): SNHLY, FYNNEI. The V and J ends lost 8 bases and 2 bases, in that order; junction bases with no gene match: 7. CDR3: CASAESGVTDTQYF. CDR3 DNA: TGTGCCAGCGCTGAAAGCGGGGTCACAGATACGCAGTATTTT. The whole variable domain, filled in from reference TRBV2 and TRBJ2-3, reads EPEVTQTPSHQVTQMGQEVILRCVPISNHLYFYWYRQILGQKVEFLVSFYNNEISEKSEIFDDQFSVERPDGSNFTLKIRSTKLEDSAMYFCASAESGVTDTQYFGPGTRLTVL.

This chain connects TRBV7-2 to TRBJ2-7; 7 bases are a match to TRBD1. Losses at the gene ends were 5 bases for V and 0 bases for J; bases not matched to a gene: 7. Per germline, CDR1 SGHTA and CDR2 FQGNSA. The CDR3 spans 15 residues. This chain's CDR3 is CASSLQTGSSYEQYF. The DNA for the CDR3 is TGTGCCAGCAGCCTTCAGACAGGGAGCTCCTACGAGCAGTACTTC.

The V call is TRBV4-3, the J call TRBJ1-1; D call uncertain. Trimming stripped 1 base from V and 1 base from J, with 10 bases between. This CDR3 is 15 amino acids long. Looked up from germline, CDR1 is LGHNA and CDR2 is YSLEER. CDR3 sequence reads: CASSQVVGQNTEAFF. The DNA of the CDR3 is TGCGCCAGCAGCCAAGTTGTTGGGCAGAACACTGAAGCTTTCTTT.

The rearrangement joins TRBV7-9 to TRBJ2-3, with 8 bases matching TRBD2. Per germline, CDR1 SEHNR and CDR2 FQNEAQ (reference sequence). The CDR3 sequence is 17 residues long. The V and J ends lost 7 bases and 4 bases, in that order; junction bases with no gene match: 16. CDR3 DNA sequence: TGTGCCAGCACCACTGGCGTGGCGGGGGGCGGCGCAGATACGCAGTATTTT. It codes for CASTTGVAGGGADTQYF. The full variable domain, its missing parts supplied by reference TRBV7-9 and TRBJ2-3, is DTGVSQNPRHKITKRGQNVTFRCDPISEHNRLYWYRQTLGQGPEFLTYFQNEAQLEKSRLLSDRFSAERPKGSFSTLEIQRTEQGDSAMYLCASTTGVAGGGADTQYFGPGTRLTVL.

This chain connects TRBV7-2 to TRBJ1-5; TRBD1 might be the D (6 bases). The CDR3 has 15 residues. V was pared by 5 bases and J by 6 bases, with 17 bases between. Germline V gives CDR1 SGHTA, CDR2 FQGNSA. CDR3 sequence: CASSPGGSRGQPQHF. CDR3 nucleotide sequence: TGTGCCAGCAGCCCTGGGGGCAGCCGAGGTCAGCCCCAGCATTTT.

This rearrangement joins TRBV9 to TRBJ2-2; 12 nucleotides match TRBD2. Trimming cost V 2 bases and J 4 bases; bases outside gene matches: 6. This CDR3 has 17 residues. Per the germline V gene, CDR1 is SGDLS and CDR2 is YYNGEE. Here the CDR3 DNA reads TGTGCCAGCAGCGTTCTAGCGGGAGGGCGGGGCACCGGGGAGCTGTTTTTT. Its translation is CASSVLAGGRGTGELFF.

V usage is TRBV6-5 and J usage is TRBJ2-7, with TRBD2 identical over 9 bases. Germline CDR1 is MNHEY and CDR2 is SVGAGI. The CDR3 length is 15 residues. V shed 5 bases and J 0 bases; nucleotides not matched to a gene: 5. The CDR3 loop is CASSQGLASSYEQYF. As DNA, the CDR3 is TGTGCCAGCAGTCAGGGACTAGCCAGCTCCTACGAGCAGTACTTC.

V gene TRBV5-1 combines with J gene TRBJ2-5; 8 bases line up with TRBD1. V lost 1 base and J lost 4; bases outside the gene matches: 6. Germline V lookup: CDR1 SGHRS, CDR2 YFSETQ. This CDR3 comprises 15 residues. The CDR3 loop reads CASSLSAGGVETQYF. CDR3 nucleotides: TGCGCCAGCAGCTTGTCGGCAGGGGGCGTAGAGACCCAGTACTTC.

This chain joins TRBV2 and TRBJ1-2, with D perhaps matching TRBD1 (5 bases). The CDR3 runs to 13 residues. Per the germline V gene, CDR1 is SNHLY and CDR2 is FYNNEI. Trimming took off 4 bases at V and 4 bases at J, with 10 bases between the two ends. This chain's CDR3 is CASSGGGAYGYTF. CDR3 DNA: TGTGCCAGCAGTGGGGGAGGGGCCTATGGCTACACCTTC.

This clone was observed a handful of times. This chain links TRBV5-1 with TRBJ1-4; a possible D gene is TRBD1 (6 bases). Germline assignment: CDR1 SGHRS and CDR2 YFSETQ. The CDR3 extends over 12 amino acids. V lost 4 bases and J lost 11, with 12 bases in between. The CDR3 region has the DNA TGCGCCAGCAGCGCCCGTACAGGGAAACTGTTTTTT. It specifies CASSARTGKLFF.

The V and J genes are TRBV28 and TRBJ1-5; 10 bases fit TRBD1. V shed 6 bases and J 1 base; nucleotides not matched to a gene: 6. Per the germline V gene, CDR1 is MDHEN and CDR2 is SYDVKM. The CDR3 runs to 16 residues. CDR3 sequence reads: CASSPRDRGSNQPQHF. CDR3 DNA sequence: TGTGCCAGCAGCCCCCGGGACAGGGGAAGCAATCAGCCCCAGCATTTT.